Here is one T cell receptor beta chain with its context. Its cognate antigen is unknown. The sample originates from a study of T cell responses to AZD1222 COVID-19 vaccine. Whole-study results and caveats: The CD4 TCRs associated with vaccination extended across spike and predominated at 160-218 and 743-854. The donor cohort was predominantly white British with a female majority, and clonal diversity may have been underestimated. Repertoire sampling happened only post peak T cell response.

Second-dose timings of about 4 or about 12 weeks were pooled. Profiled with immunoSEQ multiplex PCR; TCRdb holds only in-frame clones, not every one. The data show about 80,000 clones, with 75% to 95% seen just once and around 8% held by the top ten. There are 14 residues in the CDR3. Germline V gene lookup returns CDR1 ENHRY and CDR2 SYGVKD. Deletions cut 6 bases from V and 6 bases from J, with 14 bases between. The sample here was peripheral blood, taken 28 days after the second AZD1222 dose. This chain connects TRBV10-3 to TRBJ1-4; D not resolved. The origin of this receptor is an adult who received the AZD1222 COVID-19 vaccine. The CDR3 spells CAIRPNFPDEKLFF. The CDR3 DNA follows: TGTGCCATCAGGCCGAACTTCCCCGATGAAAAACTGTTTTTT.